The 20 T cell receptor beta chains given below trace back to one sample, sequenced in a study of PD-L1 blockade in urothelial cancer. The repertoire was sequenced with immunoSEQ multiplex PCR; TCRdb's copy has only in-frame clones and lacks some. Of some 29,000 clones in the sample, around 87% were seen once. The specimen was PBMCs, collected around atezolizumab (anti-PD-L1) treatment. The origin of the receptors is a man between 50 and 59 years old with urothelial cancer.

This chain connects TRBV5-1 to TRBJ2-3; 10 bases are shared with TRBD2. This CDR3 is built from 19 residues. V gave up 2 bases and J gave up 0 bases; unmatched junction bases: 12. Germline lookup yields CDR1 SGHRS and CDR2 YFSETQ. CDR3 in amino acids: CASSFASGGADLSTDTQYF. For the CDR3, the DNA is TGCGCCAGCAGCTTTGCCAGCGGGGGGGCGGATCTCAGCACAGATACGCAGTATTTT.

The rearrangement joins TRBV27 to TRBJ2-1, with 7 positions matching TRBD2. Germline CDR1 and CDR2: MNHEY and SMNVEV (reference sequence). The CDR3 has 15 amino acids. The V segment lost 5 bases and the J segment 5 bases; nucleotides outside the gene matches: 9. CDR3 coding DNA: TGTGCCAGCAGTCGTCGGGAGGACGAGGACAATGAGCAGTTCTTC. Amino acid sequence: CASSRREDEDNEQFF.

The chain recombines TRBV9 with TRBJ2-3, with unresolved D. The CDR3 extends over 14 amino acids. Germline V gene data show CDR1 as SGDLS and CDR2 as YYNGEE. V was trimmed by 0 bases and J by 6 bases, leaving 11 bases between them. DNA for the CDR3: TGTGCCAGCAGCGTAGAATTAGCTGTGGATACGCAGTATTTT. Translation: CASSVELAVDTQYF.

This rearrangement joins TRBV5-4 to TRBJ1-2; unclear D gene. V shed 5 bases and J shed 4 bases, with 18 bases lying between them. This CDR3 is built from 15 residues. CDR1 is SGHNT, CDR2 YYREEE, per germline (reference sequence). The CDR3 spells CASSSLRGLGYGYTF. The CDR3 DNA is TGTGCCAGCAGTTCTCTACGGGGTCTCGGCTATGGCTACACCTTC.

As for this clone: Because the CDR3's place on the DNA is in doubt, the DNA is left out and the CDR3 is given as listed by TCRdb. Here the CDR3 reads CAWGTGTVRGTTF. J is TRBJ1-2 and V is TRBV30; the table's TRBD1 call for D was not verified on the DNA. Looked up from germline, CDR1 is GTSNPN and CDR2 is SVGIG (reference sequence). The CDR3 comprises 13 residues, both ends counted.

This clone was seen only a few times. This chain connects TRBV7-2 to TRBJ2-1; 12 bases match TRBD2. The CDR3 has 15 residues. The V gene's germline CDR1 is SGHTA and CDR2 FQGNSA. After removal of 2 bases from V and 6 bases from J, the junction contained 2 bases not matched to a gene. The CDR3 bases are TGTGCCAGCAGCTTACTAGCGGGAGGGTTCAATGAGCAGTTCTTC. Its translation is CASSLLAGGFNEQFF.

The chain uses TRBV2 and TRBJ1-4, with D possibly being TRBD1 (6 bases). Trimming removed 8 bases from V and 5 bases from J, with 12 bases in between. This CDR3 comprises 13 residues. CDR1 and CDR2 from the germline V gene are SNHLY and FYNNEI. In nucleotides, the CDR3 is TGTGCCAGCCGACAGGATGGAAATGAAAAACTGTTTTTT. Protein product: CASRQDGNEKLFF.

V usage is TRBV20-1 and J usage is TRBJ2-7; 7 bases are shared with TRBD2. V trimming: 8 bases; J trimming: 5 bases; junction bases outside the gene matches: 6. This CDR3 has 11 amino acids. Germline assignment: CDR1 DFQATT and CDR2 SNEGSKA (reference sequence). The CDR3 coding sequence is TGCAGTCAGGTGCGGGAGAACGAGCAGTACTTC. Translated, it gives CSQVRENEQYF.

Only one count was recorded for this clone. The gene calls are TRBV11-2 and TRBJ1-2; 12 nucleotides align to TRBD1. Germline trimming cut 6 bases from V and 4 bases from J; bases unmatched to any gene: 9. Germline V gives CDR1 SGHAT, CDR2 FQNNGV. This CDR3 has 16 amino acids. The CDR3 coding sequence is TGTGCCAGCAGGGGGTCCGGGACAGGGGGCGCCTATGGCTACACCTTC. It codes for CASRGSGTGGAYGYTF.

This chain uses TRBV11-2 with TRBJ1-6, with TRBD1 matching 10 bases. Germline CDR1 is SGHAT and CDR2 is FQNNGV. V shed 0 bases and J 8 bases; nucleotides not matched to a gene: 1. CDR3 length equals 15 residues. CDR3 nucleotides: TGTGCCAGCAGCTTAGAGGGACAGGGGTATTCACCCCTCCACTTT. It is translated as CASSLEGQGYSPLHF.

The chain combines TRBV5-5 with TRBJ1-3; D not resolved. The CDR3 consists of 14 residues. Germline assignment: CDR1 SGHKS and CDR2 YYEKEE (reference sequence). Deletions cut 4 bases from V and 4 bases from J, with 12 bases between. As DNA, the CDR3 is TGTGCCAGCAGCACCTCGGGTGGGGGAAACACCATATATTTT. It encodes CASSTSGGGNTIYF.

The J gene is TRBJ2-7, the V gene TRBV6-1; TRBD1 is a possible D gene (5 bases). From germline, CDR1 is MNHNS and CDR2 SASEGT. This CDR3 region has 14 residues. V gave up 2 bases and J gave up 3 bases, with 11 bases separating them. This CDR3 reads CASSESWTSYEQYF. The CDR3 DNA sequence: TGTGCCAGCAGTGAATCTTGGACAAGCTACGAGCAGTACTTC.

V is TRBV10-2 and J is TRBJ2-1; 13 bases line up with TRBD2. CDR3 size: 16 residues. The germline CDR1 and CDR2 sequences are WSHSY and SAAADI. The J segment lost 9 bases and the V segment lost 0 bases, leaving 5 bases of the junction unmatched. CDR3 DNA sequence: TGCGCCAGCAGTGAGTCGACTAGCGGGGGGAATTTTGAGCAGTTCTTC. It yields the protein CASSESTSGGNFEQFF.

The rearrangement links TRBV30 to TRBJ2-7; TRBD2 matches 8 bases. This CDR3 comprises 13 residues. The J segment lost 3 bases and the V segment lost 2 bases, leaving 3 bases of the junction unmatched. Germline values: CDR1 GTSNPN, CDR2 SVGIG (reference sequence). The CDR3 sequence is CAWSWTSNYEQYF. CDR3 DNA sequence: TGTGCCTGGAGTTGGACTAGCAACTACGAGCAGTACTTC.

This clone has only one observation. The rearrangement links TRBV19 to TRBJ1-5; D unresolved. Germline assignment: CDR1 LNHDA and CDR2 SQIVND (reference sequence). There are 14 residues in the CDR3. Trimming shortened V by 2 bases and J by 4 bases, and 9 bases separated the two germline ends. The DNA of the CDR3 is TGTGCCAGTAGTATAACGACTTTAAATCAGCCCCAGCATTTT. Translated, it gives CASSITTLNQPQHF.

Within the sample, this clone is medium-sized. The V and J genes are TRBV15 and TRBJ2-3; D remains ambiguous. CDR3 length: 14 residues. V was shortened by 0 bases and J by 1 base, with 5 bases between the two germline ends. Germline CDR1 is LNHNV and CDR2 is YYDKDF (reference sequence). The CDR3 protein is CATSRDLGTDTQYF. CDR3 in DNA: TGTGCCACCAGCAGAGATCTAGGCACAGATACGCAGTATTTT.

This clone was seen only once. This CDR3 is CASEGKTEAFF. DNA of the CDR3: TGTGCCAGTGAGGGAAAGACTGAAGCTTTCTTT. V usage is TRBV5-4 and J usage is TRBJ1-1; D is uncertain. V lost 8 bases and J 5 bases, leaving 10 bases between the germline ends. This CDR3 comprises 11 residues. Germline assignment: CDR1 SGHNT and CDR2 YYREEE (reference sequence).

This rearrangement joins TRBV6-6 to TRBJ1-5; 11 bases align to TRBD1. Germline CDR1 reads MNHNY; CDR2 reads SVGAGI (reference sequence). The ends lost 6 bases at V and 6 bases at J; junction bases unmatched: 7. The CDR3 has 15 amino acids. The CDR3 region is CASSPGQGGGQPQHF. The DNA of the CDR3 is TGTGCCAGCAGCCCGGGACAGGGGGGTGGTCAGCCCCAGCATTTT.

The V call is TRBV18, the J call TRBJ2-3; TRBD1 matches at 9 bases. From germline, CDR1 is KGHSH and CDR2 LQKENI. The ends lost 2 bases at V and 0 bases at J; junction bases unmatched: 9. The CDR3 runs to 18 residues. CDR3 amino acids: CASSPLPGTGLSTDTQYF. The CDR3 bases are TGTGCCAGCTCACCATTGCCCGGGACAGGGCTTAGCACAGATACGCAGTATTTT.

A few counts support this clone. J is TRBJ2-7 and V is TRBV7-9; D is unresolved. Germline CDR1 reads SEHNR; CDR2 reads FQNEAQ (reference sequence). Trimming cost V 5 bases and J 0 bases, with 14 bases left between them. CDR3 length equals 15 residues. CDR3 DNA: TGTGCCAGCAGCCCTTACGACTCATACTCCTACGAGCAGTACTTC. Its protein product is CASSPYDSYSYEQYF.